The clone carrying this TCR beta chain was counted at least ten times. To make TCR beta libraries, researchers used iRepertoire HTBI primers and Arm-PCR of CDR3 regions. TCRdb reanalysed the multiplex PCR reads using MiXCR and keeps one entry per CDR3 protein. The table has 500,000 or so distinct CDR3 sequences, 15% to 20% seen once. This sample is drawn from a study of regulatory T cells in long-lasting Graves disease. Study-level background: Graves' patients diagnosed newly had used antithyroid drugs under 3 months.

The time point here: newly diagnosed GD, antithyroid drugs for less than 3 months. The authors made the TCR library using RNA they extracted from PBMCs. V was trimmed by 5 bases and J by 2 bases, leaving 12 bases between them. Germline-derived CDR1 and CDR2 are GTSNPN and SVGIG (reference sequence). This CDR3 contains 13 residues. Another study also made use of these data, one on T cells in Graves' hyperthyroidism and ophthalmopathy. That publication notes: The primer set for the first-round RT-PCR of the TCR CDR3 was HTBI.

V gene TRBV30 combines with J gene TRBJ2-5, with D hard to call. Source: peripheral blood mononuclear cells (PBMCs), taken at new diagnosis, from a patient treated with antithyroid drugs. The receptor was derived from a middle-aged woman with Graves disease. This CDR3 is CAWDTHSQETQYF. The CDR3 bases are TGTGCCTGGGATACCCACTCGCAAGAGACCCAGTACTTC.